In this sample, the clone carrying this TCR beta chain turned up a few times. What it recognizes is unknown. This specimen comes from a study of identical twins. General study points: Abundant beta clonotypes from cord blood bore fewer insertions; memory repertoires lacked this pattern.

A universal primer binding site was introduced by template switching. The final cDNA contained unique molecular identifiers. TCRdb re-called the 5' RACE reads through MiXCR, storing one row per CDR3 protein. The sample has 700,000 or so distinct CDR3 sequences, over 8.5% seen once; the top ten hold approximately 0.89%. This CDR3 is built from 17 residues. V trimming: 2 bases; J trimming: 2 bases; junction bases outside the gene matches: 2. Germline CDR1 WSHSY, CDR2 SAAADI. The same specimen was also included in a second study, on yellow fever vaccine responses in identical twins.

This receptor was taken from a woman in her late teens or twenties in good health. Sequenced material: PBMCs. V is TRBV10-2 and J is TRBJ2-2; 13 nucleotides align to TRBD2. Here the CDR3 reads CASSETSGRANTGELFF. The CDR3, as DNA: TGCGCCAGCAGTGAGACTAGCGGGAGGGCCAACACCGGGGAGCTGTTTTTT.